This TCR beta chain stems from a study of blood T cell repertoires in COVID-19. Sequenced by immunoSEQ multiplex PCR; TCRdb stores in-frame clones only, minus some. The sample includes 200,000 to 250,000 clones, around 82% of them seen just once. V lost 2 bases, J lost 0 bases, and 4 bases stayed unmatched. CDR3 length equals 16 residues. Germline V gene data show CDR1 as MNHNY and CDR2 as SVGAGI (reference sequence). The sequencing sample was made of peripheral blood. The rearrangement joins TRBV6-6 to TRBJ2-1; TRBD2 matches 7 bases. The sequence was collected from a human donor in a cohort sampled during active COVID-19. The CDR3 sequence: CASSYGGGSSYNEQFF. The CDR3 DNA reads as TGTGCCAGCAGTTACGGGGGGGGTTCCTCCTACAATGAGCAGTTCTTC.